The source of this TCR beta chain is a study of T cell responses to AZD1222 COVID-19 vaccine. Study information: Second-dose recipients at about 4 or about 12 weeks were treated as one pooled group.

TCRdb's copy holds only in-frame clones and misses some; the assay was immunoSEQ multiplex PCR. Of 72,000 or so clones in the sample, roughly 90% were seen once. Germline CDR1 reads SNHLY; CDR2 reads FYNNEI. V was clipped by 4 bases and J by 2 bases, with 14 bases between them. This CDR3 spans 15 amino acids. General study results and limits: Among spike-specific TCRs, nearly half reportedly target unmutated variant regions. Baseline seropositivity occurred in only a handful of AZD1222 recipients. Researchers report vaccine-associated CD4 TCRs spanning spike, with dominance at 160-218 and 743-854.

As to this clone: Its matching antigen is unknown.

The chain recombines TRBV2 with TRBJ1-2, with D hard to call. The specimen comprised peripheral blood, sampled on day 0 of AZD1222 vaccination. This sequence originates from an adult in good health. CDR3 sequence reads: CASSAEGTLNYGYTF. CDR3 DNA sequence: TGTGCCAGCAGTGCCGAGGGTACTTTAAACTATGGCTACACCTTC.